The source of this TCR beta chain is a study of beta chain features in type 1 diabetes. CDR3 length equals 16 residues. The V gene lost 3 bases and the J gene lost 0 bases, with 15 bases spanning the gap. Germline V lookup: CDR1 SQVTM, CDR2 ANQGSEA. About this clone: Its antigen is not identified.

Notes on the study in general: Compared with healthy donors, patients appeared to share more similar naive, central memory and regulatory TCRB repertoires. Moderate but significant shortening of TCRB CDR3s was recorded in all four CD4+ subsets from Type 1 diabetes patients.

Every bit of the isolated RNA underwent reverse transcription, so sequencing read expressed TCRB transcripts. Some clones are missing from TCRdb's copy, which holds only in-frame ones; the method was immunoSEQ multiplex PCR. The sample consists of about 27,000 clones, roughly 56% of them appearing once. The sample comprised Tregs from blood. The chain employs TRBV29-1 and TRBJ2-1, with D perhaps matching TRBD2 (5 bases). The TCR originated in a woman between 18 and 29 years old with type 1 diabetes. CDR3 residues: CSVEDLSFGSYNEQFF. For the CDR3, the DNA is TGCAGCGTTGAGGACTTGTCGTTTGGCTCCTACAATGAGCAGTTCTTC.